These T cell receptor beta chains were read from a single sample in a study of CD8 T cells in Susac syndrome. Each CDR3 protein gets one entry after TCRdb re-called the immunoSEQ multiplex PCR reads with MiXCR. Of 180,000 or so distinct CDR3 sequences detected, over 85% appear once; the ten largest clones hold approximately 0.094%. Sequences were obtained from CD4+ T cells from PBMCs. All receptors derive from a human donor in good health. Each CDR3 is given with its conserved first and last residue.

J gene: TRBJ2-3
V gene: TRBV27
CDR3 protein: CASSQRGGSTDTQYF

J gene: TRBJ2-7
V gene: TRBV7-2
CDR3 protein: CASSYSGQGYYEQYF

J gene: TRBJ2-1
V gene: TRBV7-2
CDR3 protein: CASSSLLLEQFF

J gene: TRBJ2-3
V gene: TRBV30
CDR3 protein: CAWRGAGGPNTQYF

J gene: TRBJ2-2
V gene: TRBV6-2/TRBV6-3
CDR3 protein: CASSYSKELNTGELFF

J gene: TRBJ2-7
V gene: TRBV20-1
CDR3 protein: CSAPGTYEQYF

J gene: TRBJ2-5
V gene: TRBV7-8
CDR3 protein: CASSLGEGTQYF

J gene: TRBJ2-1
V gene: TRBV5-4
CDR3 protein: CASSASGGLYNEQFF

J gene: TRBJ2-1
V gene: TRBV7-3
CDR3 protein: CASSLTATKGTDEQFF

J gene: TRBJ2-1
V gene: TRBV5-1
CDR3 protein: CASSLEPVRSYNEQFF

J gene: TRBJ1-2
V gene: TRBV29-1
CDR3 protein: CSVGPSDRGGYGYTF

J gene: TRBJ1-5
V gene: TRBV7-2
CDR3 protein: CASSLAGRERPQHF

J gene: TRBJ2-1
V gene: TRBV10-3
CDR3 protein: CAISAGARDNEQFF

J gene: TRBJ2-5
V gene: TRBV2
CDR3 protein: CASTGEETQYF

J gene: TRBJ1-1
V gene: TRBV6-6
CDR3 protein: CASSSRTVNTEAFF

J gene: TRBJ2-7
V gene: TRBV14
CDR3 protein: CASSGGFGYEQYF

J gene: TRBJ2-5
V gene: TRBV6-5
CDR3 protein: CASSNGVETQYF

J gene: TRBJ2-3
V gene: TRBV29-1
CDR3 protein: CSVDSTLGTQYF

J gene: TRBJ2-1
V gene: TRBV7-8
CDR3 protein: CASTTRNEQFF

J gene: TRBJ1-1
V gene: TRBV29-1
CDR3 protein: CSASRSNRMNTEAFF

J gene: TRBJ1-5
V gene: TRBV2
CDR3 protein: CASSPWTTLEPQHF

J gene: TRBJ2-7
V gene: TRBV18
CDR3 protein: CASSPPSSYEQYF

J gene: TRBJ2-6
V gene: TRBV19
CDR3 protein: CASSIGGELGANVLTF

J gene: TRBJ1-2
V gene: TRBV30
CDR3 protein: CAWSSLYGYTF

J gene: TRBJ2-3
V gene: TRBV20-1
CDR3 protein: CSVNPTGERTDTQYF

J gene: TRBJ2-3
V gene: TRBV29-1
CDR3 protein: CSAPGRDWTDTQYF

J gene: TRBJ1-5
V gene: TRBV19
CDR3 protein: CASSTAGGRSQPQHF

J gene: TRBJ1-2
V gene: TRBV30
CDR3 protein: CAWSRQGSDGYTF

J gene: TRBJ2-1
V gene: TRBV7-2
CDR3 protein: CASSQGPRDEQFF

J gene: TRBJ2-1
V gene: TRBV12-3/TRBV12-4
CDR3 protein: CASSPGGEQFF

J gene: TRBJ2-3
V gene: TRBV9
CDR3 protein: CASSLQHFTDTQYF

J gene: TRBJ1-1
V gene: TRBV20-1
CDR3 protein: CSAVDRLNTEAFF

J gene: TRBJ1-1
V gene: TRBV3-1
CDR3 protein: CASSQTANTEAFF

J gene: TRBJ2-7
V gene: TRBV5-1
CDR3 protein: CASSFGDPYEQYF

J gene: TRBJ2-5
V gene: TRBV3-1
CDR3 protein: CASCYRGETQYF

J gene: TRBJ2-7
V gene: TRBV29-1
CDR3 protein: CSVREGGAYEQYF

J gene: TRBJ2-6
V gene: TRBV15
CDR3 protein: CATGYSSGANVLTF

J gene: TRBJ1-5
V gene: TRBV7-2
CDR3 protein: CASSLVTGPSIQPQHF

J gene: TRBJ2-1
V gene: TRBV5-1
CDR3 protein: CASSWDSPFNEQFF

J gene: TRBJ2-7
V gene: TRBV19
CDR3 protein: CASSPGTANSYEQYF

J gene: TRBJ1-5
V gene: TRBV7-8
CDR3 protein: CASSPTSSNQPQHF

J gene: TRBJ1-5
V gene: TRBV27
CDR3 protein: CASSSGTGVNQPQHF

J gene: TRBJ2-7
V gene: TRBV18
CDR3 protein: CASSPQGPYEQYF

J gene: TRBJ2-1
V gene: TRBV20-1
CDR3 protein: CSQGGVGGAHEQFF

J gene: TRBJ2-7
V gene: TRBV15
CDR3 protein: CATRGQGWHNEQYF

J gene: TRBJ2-1
V gene: TRBV19
CDR3 protein: CASSPGLAVSYNEQFF

J gene: TRBJ2-1
V gene: TRBV9
CDR3 protein: CASSVDRVTYNEQFF

J gene: TRBJ2-2
V gene: TRBV29-1
CDR3 protein: CSVDTPAGELFF

J gene: TRBJ2-7
V gene: TRBV9
CDR3 protein: CASSPTGQGYEQYF

J gene: TRBJ1-5
V gene: TRBV7-2
CDR3 protein: CASSQGGLSNQPQHF

J gene: TRBJ1-1
V gene: TRBV7-3
CDR3 protein: CASSLSRQAEAFF

J gene: TRBJ1-2
V gene: TRBV27
CDR3 protein: CASSLSVGQGIVYGYTF

J gene: TRBJ1-5
V gene: TRBV4-1
CDR3 protein: CASRDRGGNQPQHF

J gene: TRBJ2-6
V gene: TRBV7-9
CDR3 protein: CASSPPGASGANVLTF

J gene: TRBJ2-1
V gene: TRBV30
CDR3 protein: CAWSPGRYNEQFF